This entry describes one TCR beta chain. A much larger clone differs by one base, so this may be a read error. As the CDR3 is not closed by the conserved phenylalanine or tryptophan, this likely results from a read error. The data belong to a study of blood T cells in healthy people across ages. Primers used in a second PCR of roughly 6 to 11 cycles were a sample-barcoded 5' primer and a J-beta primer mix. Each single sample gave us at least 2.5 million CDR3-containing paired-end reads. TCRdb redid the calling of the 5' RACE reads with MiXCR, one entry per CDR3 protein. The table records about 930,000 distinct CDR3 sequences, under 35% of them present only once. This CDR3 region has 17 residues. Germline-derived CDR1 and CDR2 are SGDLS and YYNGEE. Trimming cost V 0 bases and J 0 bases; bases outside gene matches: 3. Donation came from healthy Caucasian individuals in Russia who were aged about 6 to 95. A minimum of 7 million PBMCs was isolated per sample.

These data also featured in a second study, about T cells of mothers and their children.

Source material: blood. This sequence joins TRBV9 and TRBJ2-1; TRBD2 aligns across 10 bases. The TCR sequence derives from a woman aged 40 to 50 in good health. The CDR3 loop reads CASSVDSGGSSYNEQFI. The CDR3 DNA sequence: TGTGCCAGCAGCGTAGATAGCGGGGGGTCCTCCTACAATGAGCAGTTCATC.